This entry concerns a single TCR beta chain. No antigen is known for it. The data were obtained in a study of memory CD4+ T cells and cytomegalovirus serostatus. Profiled with immunoSEQ multiplex PCR; TCRdb holds only in-frame clones, not every one. This sample has about 54,000 clones, with about 70% found just once. Study-wide results and limits: About 40% of the roughly 160 known CMV-associated TCRbeta sequences appeared in CD4+ memory.

The sort gate was single viable CD3+CD4+CD8-CD45RO+ cells for memory CD4+ T cells. The junction had 5 bases not matched to a gene; V was cut back by 2 bases and J by 5 bases. This CDR3 has 14 amino acids. Looked up from germline, CDR1 is SGHNT and CDR2 is YYREEE (reference sequence). This clonotype was obtained from an adult in good health and CMV-seropositive. The rearrangement links TRBV5-4 to TRBJ1-2; 8 bases are a match to TRBD1. Sequencing was performed on memory CD4+ T cells from blood. The CDR3 nucleotides read TGTGCCAGCAGCTTAAAGGGACAGGCTTATGGCTACACCTTC. This sequence encodes CASSLKGQAYGYTF.